This entry features one TCR beta chain sequence. TCRdb called the 5' RACE reads again in MiXCR, with one record for every CDR3 protein. The sample records 55,000 to 65,000 distinct CDR3 sequences, about a sixth being singletons. The data belong to a study of T cells of healthy individuals. The TCR originated in a human donor in good health.

The CDR3 region is CASTNGELFF. CDR3 coding DNA: TGTGCCAGCACGAACGGGGAGCTGTTTTTT. The chain carries TRBV12-3 or TRBV12-4 and TRBJ2-2; D remains ambiguous. Trimming took 7 bases from V and 7 from J, leaving 4 bases between them. This CDR3 is 10 amino acids long.